This TCR beta chain was sequenced in a study of cytomegalovirus exposure and HLA in healthy donors. The V gene's germline CDR1 is SNHLY and CDR2 FYNNEI. This CDR3 contains 15 residues. The germline V and J ends were trimmed by 1 base and 2 bases, with 11 bases remaining between them. The PCR ran on 60 Vbeta and 13 Jbeta primers. Clones were sequenced by immunoSEQ multiplex PCR, and TCRdb holds only the in-frame ones, with some missing. In the table there are 120,000 or so clones, over 60% of which are singletons. The source is a woman between 40 and 50 years old in good health and CMV-seronegative. The sequencing sample was made of PBMCs. This sequence joins TRBV2 and TRBJ1-1, with D unresolved. Here the CDR3 reads CASSEVTPVNTEAFF. The CDR3, as DNA: TGTGCCAGCAGTGAAGTCACCCCGGTAAACACTGAAGCTTTCTTT.